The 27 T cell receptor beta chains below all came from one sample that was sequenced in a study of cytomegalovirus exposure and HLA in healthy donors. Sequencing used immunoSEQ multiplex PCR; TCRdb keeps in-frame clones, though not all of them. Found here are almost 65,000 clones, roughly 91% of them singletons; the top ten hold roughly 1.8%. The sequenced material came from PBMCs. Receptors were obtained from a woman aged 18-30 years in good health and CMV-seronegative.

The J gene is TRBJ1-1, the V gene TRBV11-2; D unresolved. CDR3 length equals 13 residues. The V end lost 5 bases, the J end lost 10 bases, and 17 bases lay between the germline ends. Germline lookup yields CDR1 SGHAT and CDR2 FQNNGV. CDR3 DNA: TGTGCCAGCAGCCCCCCCGGCGGCTACGTAGCTTTCTTT. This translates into CASSPPGGYVAFF.

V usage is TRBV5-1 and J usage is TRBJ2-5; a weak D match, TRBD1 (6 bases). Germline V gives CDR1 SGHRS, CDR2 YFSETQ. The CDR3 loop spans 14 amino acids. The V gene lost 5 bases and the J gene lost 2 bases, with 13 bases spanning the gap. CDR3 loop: CASRGTGSQETQYF. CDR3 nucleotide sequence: TGCGCCAGCAGAGGAACAGGGTCACAAGAGACCCAGTACTTC.

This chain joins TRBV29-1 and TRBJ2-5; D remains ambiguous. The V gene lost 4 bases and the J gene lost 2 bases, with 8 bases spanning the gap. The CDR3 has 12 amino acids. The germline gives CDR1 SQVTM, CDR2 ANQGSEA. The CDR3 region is CSVGALQETQYF. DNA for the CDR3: TGCAGCGTTGGTGCACTACAAGAGACCCAGTACTTC.

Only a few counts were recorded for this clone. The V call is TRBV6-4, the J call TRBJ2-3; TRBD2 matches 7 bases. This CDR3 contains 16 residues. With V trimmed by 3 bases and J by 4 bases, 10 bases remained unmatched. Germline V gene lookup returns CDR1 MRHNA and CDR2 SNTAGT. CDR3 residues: CASSEQASGAPDTQYF. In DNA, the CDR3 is TGTGCCAGCAGTGAGCAGGCCAGCGGGGCCCCAGATACGCAGTATTTT.

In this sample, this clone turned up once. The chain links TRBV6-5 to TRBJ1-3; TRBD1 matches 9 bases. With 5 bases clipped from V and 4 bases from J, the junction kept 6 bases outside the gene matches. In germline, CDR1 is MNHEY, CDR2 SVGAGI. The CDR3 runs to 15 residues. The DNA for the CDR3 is TGTGCCAGCAGTCAACAGGGGGCTTTGGGAAACACCATATATTTT. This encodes CASSQQGALGNTIYF.

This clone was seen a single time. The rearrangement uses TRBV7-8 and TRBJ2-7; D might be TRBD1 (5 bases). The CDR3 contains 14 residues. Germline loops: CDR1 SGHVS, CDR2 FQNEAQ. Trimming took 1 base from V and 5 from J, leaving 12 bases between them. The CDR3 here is CASSLVPQGHEQYF. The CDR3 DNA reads TGTGCCAGCAGCTTAGTGCCGCAGGGCCACGAGCAGTACTTC.

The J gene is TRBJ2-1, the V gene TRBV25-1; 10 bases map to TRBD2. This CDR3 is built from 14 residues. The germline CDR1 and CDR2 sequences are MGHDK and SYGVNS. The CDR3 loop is CAGRGLACIDEQFF. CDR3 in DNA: TGTGCTGGCCGGGGACTAGCGTGCATCGATGAGCAGTTCTTC.

This chain's CDR3 is CASSSVGGDEKLFF. CDR3 in DNA: TGCGCCAGCAGCTCGGTCGGGGGGGACGAAAAACTGTTTTTT. The chain is built from TRBV5-1 and TRBJ1-4; a possible D gene is TRBD1 (5 bases). Germline CDR1 and CDR2: SGHRS and YFSETQ. V lost 3 bases, J lost 8 bases, and 14 bases lay in between. The CDR3 has 14 amino acids.

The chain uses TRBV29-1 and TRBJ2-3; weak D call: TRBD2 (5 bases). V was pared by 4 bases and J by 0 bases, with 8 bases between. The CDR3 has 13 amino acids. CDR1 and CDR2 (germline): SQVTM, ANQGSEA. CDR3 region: CSVGAASTDTQYF. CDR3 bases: TGCAGCGTTGGAGCGGCTAGCACAGATACGCAGTATTTT.

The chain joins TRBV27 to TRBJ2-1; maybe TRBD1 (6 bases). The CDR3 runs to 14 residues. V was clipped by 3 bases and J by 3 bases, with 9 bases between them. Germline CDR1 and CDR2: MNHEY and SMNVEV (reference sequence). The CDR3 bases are TGTGCCAGCAGTTTGCAGGGGCTCTACAATGAGCAGTTCTTC. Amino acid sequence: CASSLQGLYNEQFF.

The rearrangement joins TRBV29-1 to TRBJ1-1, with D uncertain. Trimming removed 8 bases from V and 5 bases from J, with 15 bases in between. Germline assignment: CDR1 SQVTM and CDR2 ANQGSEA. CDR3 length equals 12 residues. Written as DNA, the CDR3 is TGCAGCTCCCAAGTGGAGGCGACTGAAGCTTTCTTT. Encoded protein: CSSQVEATEAFF. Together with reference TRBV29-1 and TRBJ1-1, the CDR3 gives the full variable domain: SAVISQKPSRDICQRGTSLTIQCQVDSQVTMMFWYRQQPGQSLTLIATANQGSEATYESGFVIDKFPISRPNLTFSTLTVSNMSPEDSSIYLCSSQVEATEAFFGQGTRLTVV.

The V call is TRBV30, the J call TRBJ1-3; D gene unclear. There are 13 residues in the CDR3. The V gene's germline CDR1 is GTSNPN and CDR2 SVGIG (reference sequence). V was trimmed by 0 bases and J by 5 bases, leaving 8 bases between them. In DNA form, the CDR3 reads TGTGCCTGGAGTGTAAACGGGAGAAACACCATATATTTT. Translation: CAWSVNGRNTIYF.

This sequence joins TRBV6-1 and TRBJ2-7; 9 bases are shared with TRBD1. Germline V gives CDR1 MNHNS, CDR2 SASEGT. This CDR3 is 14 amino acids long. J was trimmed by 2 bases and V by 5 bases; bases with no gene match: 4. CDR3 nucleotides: TGTGCCAGCAGTCGGGGACAGGGACCCTACGAGCAGTACTTC. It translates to CASSRGQGPYEQYF.

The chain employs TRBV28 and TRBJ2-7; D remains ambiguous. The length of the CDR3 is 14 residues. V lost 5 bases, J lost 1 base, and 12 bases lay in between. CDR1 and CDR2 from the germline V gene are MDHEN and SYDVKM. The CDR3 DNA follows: TGTGCCAGCAGTATGACACCGATTTCCTACGAGCAGTACTTC. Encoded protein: CASSMTPISYEQYF. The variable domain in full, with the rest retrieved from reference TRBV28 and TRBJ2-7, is DVKVTQSSRYLVKRTGEKVFLECVQDMDHENMFWYRQDPGLGLRLIYFSYDVKMKEKGDIPEGYSVSREKKERFSLILESASTNQTSMYLCASSMTPISYEQYFGPGTRLTVT.

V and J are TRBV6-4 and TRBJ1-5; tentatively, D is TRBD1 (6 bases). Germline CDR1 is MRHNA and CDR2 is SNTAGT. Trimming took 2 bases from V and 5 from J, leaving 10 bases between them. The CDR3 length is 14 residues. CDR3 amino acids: CASSDGKGDQPQHF. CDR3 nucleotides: TGTGCCAGCAGTGACGGGAAGGGGGATCAGCCCCAGCATTTT.

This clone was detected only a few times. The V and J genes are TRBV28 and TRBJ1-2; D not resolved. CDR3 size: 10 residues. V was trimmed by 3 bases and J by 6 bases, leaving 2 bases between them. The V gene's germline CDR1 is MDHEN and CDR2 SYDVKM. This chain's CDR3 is CASSFNGYTF. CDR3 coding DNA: TGTGCCAGCAGTTTCAATGGCTACACCTTC.

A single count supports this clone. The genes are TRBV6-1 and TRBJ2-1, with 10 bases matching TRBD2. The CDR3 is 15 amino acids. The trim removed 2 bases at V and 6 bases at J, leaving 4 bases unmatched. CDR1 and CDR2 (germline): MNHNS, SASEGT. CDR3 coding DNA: TGTGCCAGCAGTGAAATAGCGGGAGGTATCAATGAGCAGTTCTTC. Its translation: CASSEIAGGINEQFF.

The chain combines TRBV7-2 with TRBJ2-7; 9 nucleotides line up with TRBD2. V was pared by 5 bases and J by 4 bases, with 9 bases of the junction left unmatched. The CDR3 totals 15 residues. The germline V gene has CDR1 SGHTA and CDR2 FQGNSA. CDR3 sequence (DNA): TGTGCCAGCAGCCTAGTTGCCAGCGGGAGGTACGAGCAGTACTTC. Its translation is CASSLVASGRYEQYF.

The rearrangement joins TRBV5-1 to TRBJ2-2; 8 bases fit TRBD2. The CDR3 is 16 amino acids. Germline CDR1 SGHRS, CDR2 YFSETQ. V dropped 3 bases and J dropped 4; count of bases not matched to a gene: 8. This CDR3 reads CASSSSGGPGTGELFF. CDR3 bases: TGCGCCAGCAGCTCCTCGGGGGGGCCAGGCACCGGGGAGCTGTTTTTT.

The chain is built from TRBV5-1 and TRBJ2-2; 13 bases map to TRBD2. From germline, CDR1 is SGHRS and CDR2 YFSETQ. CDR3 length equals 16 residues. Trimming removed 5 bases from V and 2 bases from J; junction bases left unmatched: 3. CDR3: CASRGLAGDNTGELFF. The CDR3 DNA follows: TGCGCCAGCAGAGGACTAGCGGGAGATAACACCGGGGAGCTGTTTTTT.

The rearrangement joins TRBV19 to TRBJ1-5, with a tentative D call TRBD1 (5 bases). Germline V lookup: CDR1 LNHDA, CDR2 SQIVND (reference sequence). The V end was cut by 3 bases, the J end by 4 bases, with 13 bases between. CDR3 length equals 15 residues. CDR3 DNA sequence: TGTGCCAGTAGTATTAAGGGACGGGGGAATCAGCCCCAGCATTTT. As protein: CASSIKGRGNQPQHF.

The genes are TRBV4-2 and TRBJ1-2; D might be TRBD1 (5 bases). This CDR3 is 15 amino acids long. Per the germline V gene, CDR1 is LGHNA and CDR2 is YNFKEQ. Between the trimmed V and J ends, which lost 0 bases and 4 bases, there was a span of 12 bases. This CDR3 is CASSQDLRQGYGYTF. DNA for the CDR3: TGTGCCAGCAGCCAAGATCTCCGGCAGGGCTATGGCTACACCTTC.

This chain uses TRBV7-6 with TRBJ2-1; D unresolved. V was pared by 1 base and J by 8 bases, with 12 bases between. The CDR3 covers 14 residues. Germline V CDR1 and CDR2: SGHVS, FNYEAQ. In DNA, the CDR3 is TGTGCCAGCAGCTTAGAGTCTAGTTTCGATGAGCAGTTCTTC. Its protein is CASSLESSFDEQFF.

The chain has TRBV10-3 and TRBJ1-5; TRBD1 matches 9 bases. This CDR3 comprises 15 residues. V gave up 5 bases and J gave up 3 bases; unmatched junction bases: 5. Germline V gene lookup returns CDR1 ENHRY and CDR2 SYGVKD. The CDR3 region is CAISLDRGDNQPQHF. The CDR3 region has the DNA TGTGCCATCAGTCTTGACAGGGGGGACAATCAGCCCCAGCATTTT.

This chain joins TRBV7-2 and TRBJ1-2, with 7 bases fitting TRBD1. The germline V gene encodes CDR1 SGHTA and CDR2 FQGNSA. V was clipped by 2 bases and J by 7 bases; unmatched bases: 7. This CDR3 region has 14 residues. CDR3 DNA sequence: TGTGCCAGCAGCTTAAAAACAGGGGATGGTGGCTACACCTTC. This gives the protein CASSLKTGDGGYTF.

This CDR3 reads CASSPSGRARTGELFF. The CDR3 DNA sequence: TGTGCCAGCAGCCCTAGCGGGAGGGCCCGGACCGGGGAGCTGTTTTTT. The chain has TRBV7-2 and TRBJ2-2; 12 nucleotides line up with TRBD2. V dropped 5 bases and J dropped 5; count of bases not matched to a gene: 6. Per the germline V gene, CDR1 is SGHTA and CDR2 is FQGNSA. The length of the CDR3 is 16 residues.

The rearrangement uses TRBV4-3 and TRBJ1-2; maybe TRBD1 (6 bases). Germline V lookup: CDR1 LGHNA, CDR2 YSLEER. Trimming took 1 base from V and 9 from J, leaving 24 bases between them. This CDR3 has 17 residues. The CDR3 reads CASSQVPPKQGFFRYTF. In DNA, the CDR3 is TGCGCCAGCAGCCAAGTCCCCCCCAAACAGGGTTTCTTCCGCTACACCTTC.